This is a list of T cell receptor beta chains from one sample in a study of Graves' ophthalmopathy and Graves' hyperthyroidism. TCRdb re-called the multiplex PCR reads with MiXCR, one entry per CDR3 protein. The table includes 650,000 to 900,000 distinct CDR3 sequences, 35% to 50% detected once. Sequencing was carried out using peripheral blood. The receptors derive from an adult man with Graves' ophthalmopathy. Each CDR3 is given with its conserved first and last residue. Each record gives: V gene, J gene, D gene, clone size, CDR3 protein, CDR3 DNA. D genes are given only for firm matches. Not all rows give a size; the values are once, few, many and, for expanded clones, a class.

v_gene: TRBV7-9; j_gene: TRBJ2-5; d_gene: TRBD1; abundance: few; CDR3aa: CASSWTGGWGETQYF; CDR3nt: TGTGCCAGCAGCTGGACAGGGGGCTGGGGGGAGACCCAGTACTTC
v_gene: TRBV29-1; j_gene: TRBJ2-5; d_gene: TRBD1; abundance: .; CDR3aa: CSASDRGREQYF; CDR3nt: TGCAGCGCTTCCGACAGGGGACGGGAGCAGTACTTC
v_gene: TRBV24-1; j_gene: TRBJ2-3; d_gene: TRBD1; abundance: .; CDR3aa: CAASDISGTENTDTQYF; CDR3nt: TGTGCCGCCAGTGATATCTCCGGGACAGAAAACACAGATACGCAGTATTTT
v_gene: TRBV29-1; j_gene: TRBJ2-7; d_gene: TRBD1; abundance: .; CDR3aa: CSFTGTGTHEQYF; CDR3nt: TGCAGCTTCACCGGGACAGGCACCCACGAGCAGTACTTC
v_gene: TRBV10-3; j_gene: TRBJ2-5; d_gene: .; abundance: few; CDR3aa: CASSLPNTETQYF; CDR3nt: TGTGCCAGCAGTTTGCCGAACACGGAGACCCAGTACTTC
v_gene: TRBV29-1; j_gene: TRBJ2-7; d_gene: .; abundance: many; CDR3aa: CSAKGVSDSGPYEQYF; CDR3nt: TGCAGCGCCAAAGGGGTATCGGACAGTGGACCCTACGAGCAGTACTTC
v_gene: TRBV7-7; j_gene: TRBJ2-5; d_gene: TRBD2; abundance: .; CDR3aa: CASSHTGTSGSLKAIQETQYF; CDR3nt: TGTGCCAGCAGCCACACCGGGACTAGCGGGAGCCTCAAAGCGATCCAAGAGACCCAGTACTTC
v_gene: TRBV20-1; j_gene: TRBJ1-5; d_gene: .; abundance: few; CDR3aa: CSASYGNQPQHF; CDR3nt: TGCAGTGCTAGTTATGGCAATCAGCCCCAGCATTTT
v_gene: TRBV25-1; j_gene: TRBJ1-2; d_gene: .; abundance: many; CDR3aa: CASAFGNYGYTF; CDR3nt: TGTGCCAGCGCCTTTGGCAACTATGGCTACACCTTC
v_gene: TRBV7-2; j_gene: TRBJ2-7; d_gene: .; abundance: many; CDR3aa: CASSRDRLYEQYF; CDR3nt: TGTGCCAGCAGCCGTGACAGACTATACGAGCAGTACTTC
v_gene: TRBV9; j_gene: TRBJ2-5; d_gene: TRBD2; abundance: few; CDR3aa: CASSVGSGGLETQYF; CDR3nt: TGTGCCAGCAGCGTGGGTAGCGGGGGGTTAGAGACCCAGTACTTC
v_gene: TRBV5-1; j_gene: TRBJ1-4; d_gene: TRBD1; abundance: many; CDR3aa: CASSSSGGREKLFF; CDR3nt: TGCGCCAGCAGCTCCTCAGGGGGGCGTGAAAAACTGTTTTTT
v_gene: TRBV20-1; j_gene: TRBJ2-7; d_gene: .; abundance: .; CDR3aa: CSPRASQDYEQYF; CDR3nt: TGCAGTCCTAGAGCATCACAGGACTACGAGCAGTACTTC
v_gene: TRBV25-1; j_gene: TRBJ2-2; d_gene: .; abundance: .; CDR3aa: CASHRARGYTGELFF; CDR3nt: TGTGCCAGCCATAGGGCGAGGGGGTACACCGGGGAGCTGTTTTTT
v_gene: TRBV7-9; j_gene: TRBJ2-7; d_gene: TRBD2; abundance: .; CDR3aa: CASSLDRTSNEQYF; CDR3nt: TGTGCCAGCAGCTTAGATCGGACTAGCAATGAGCAGTACTTC
v_gene: TRBV20-1; j_gene: TRBJ1-4; d_gene: TRBD1; abundance: .; CDR3aa: CSAHTGQLNEKLFF; CDR3nt: TGCAGTGCTCATACGGGACAGTTAAATGAAAAACTGTTTTTT
v_gene: TRBV10-3; j_gene: TRBJ1-2; d_gene: .; abundance: many; CDR3aa: CAISGNSQGGYTF; CDR3nt: TGTGCCATCAGTGGAAACAGTCAGGGGGGCTACACCTTC
v_gene: TRBV5-1; j_gene: TRBJ1-4; d_gene: TRBD1; abundance: .; CDR3aa: CASSSQGAIGEKLFF; CDR3nt: TGCGCCAGCAGCTCACAGGGGGCGATCGGTGAAAAACTGTTTTTT
v_gene: TRBV25-1; j_gene: TRBJ2-5; d_gene: .; abundance: .; CDR3aa: CASSARENWEETQYF; CDR3nt: TGTGCCAGCAGTGCTAGGGAAAATTGGGAAGAGACCCAGTACTTC
v_gene: TRBV7-9; j_gene: TRBJ1-6; d_gene: .; abundance: many; CDR3aa: CASSLGGTENSPLHF; CDR3nt: TGTGCCAGCAGCTTAGGAGGGACGGAGAATTCACCCCTCCACTTT
v_gene: TRBV7-3; j_gene: TRBJ2-7; d_gene: .; abundance: .; CDR3aa: CVSSLPIVLTVNYLSYEQYF; CDR3nt: TGTGTCAGCAGCTTACCCATAGTCCTGACCGTAAACTACCTATCCTACGAGCAGTACTTC
v_gene: TRBV20-1; j_gene: TRBJ1-2; d_gene: .; abundance: .; CDR3aa: CSARSNTNYGYTF; CDR3nt: TGCAGTGCTAGATCTAACACCAACTATGGCTACACCTTC
v_gene: TRBV20-1; j_gene: TRBJ1-6; d_gene: .; abundance: .; CDR3aa: CSARTGTFNSPLHF; CDR3nt: TGCAGTGCTAGGACCGGGACTTTCAATTCACCCCTCCACTTT
v_gene: TRBV7-8; j_gene: TRBJ1-1; d_gene: .; abundance: few; CDR3aa: CASSLVVWDTEAFF; CDR3nt: TGTGCCAGCAGCTTAGTGGTTTGGGACACTGAAGCTTTCTTT
v_gene: TRBV25-1; j_gene: TRBJ1-1; d_gene: .; abundance: .; CDR3aa: CASSDLAEVSEAFF; CDR3nt: TGTGCCAGCAGTGATCTGGCAGAGGTCTCTGAAGCTTTCTTT
v_gene: TRBV7-9; j_gene: TRBJ1-4; d_gene: .; abundance: many; CDR3aa: CASSLVREAHEKLFF; CDR3nt: TGTGCCAGCAGCTTGGTCCGGGAAGCCCATGAAAAACTGTTTTTT
v_gene: TRBV24-1; j_gene: TRBJ1-1; d_gene: .; abundance: many; CDR3aa: CATSDSGSAHTEAFF; CDR3nt: TGTGCCACCAGTGATTCCGGTTCGGCCCACACTGAAGCTTTCTTT
v_gene: TRBV29-1; j_gene: TRBJ2-5; d_gene: .; abundance: many; CDR3aa: CSALGGNQETQYF; CDR3nt: TGCAGCGCGCTTGGGGGGAACCAAGAGACCCAGTACTTC
v_gene: TRBV7-2; j_gene: TRBJ2-6; d_gene: .; abundance: .; CDR3aa: CASSLQGWGPPGANVLTF; CDR3nt: TGTGCCAGCAGCTTACAGGGTTGGGGGCCCCCTGGGGCCAACGTCCTGACTTTC
v_gene: TRBV7-9; j_gene: TRBJ2-2; d_gene: .; abundance: .; CDR3aa: CASSYGTKSTGELFF; CDR3nt: TGTGCCAGCAGCTATGGGACAAAGAGCACCGGGGAGCTGTTTTTT
v_gene: TRBV25-1; j_gene: TRBJ2-7; d_gene: .; abundance: once; CDR3aa: CASSAGGGDNYEQYF; CDR3nt: TGTGCCAGCAGTGCCGGCGGAGGGGACAACTACGAGCAGTACTTC
v_gene: TRBV7-2; j_gene: TRBJ1-1; d_gene: .; abundance: .; CDR3aa: CASSFSGITEAFF; CDR3nt: TGTGCCAGCAGCTTCTCCGGGATAACTGAAGCTTTCTTT
v_gene: TRBV10-2; j_gene: TRBJ2-5; d_gene: .; abundance: .; CDR3aa: CASRSYEDNEETQYF; CDR3nt: TGCGCCAGCCGAAGCTATGAGGACAACGAAGAGACCCAGTACTTC
v_gene: TRBV19; j_gene: TRBJ2-7; d_gene: .; abundance: .; CDR3aa: CASSLDGWPYEQYF; CDR3nt: TGTGCCAGCAGTCTGGACGGGTGGCCCTACGAGCAGTACTTC
v_gene: TRBV25-1; j_gene: TRBJ2-2; d_gene: TRBD2; abundance: .; CDR3aa: CASSLRGGGAWELFF; CDR3nt: TGTGCCAGCAGTCTGAGGGGCGGGGGGGCTTGGGAGCTGTTTTTT
v_gene: TRBV7-9; j_gene: TRBJ1-1; d_gene: TRBD1; abundance: many; CDR3aa: CASSSGQAHTEAFF; CDR3nt: TGTGCCAGCAGTTCCGGACAGGCTCACACTGAAGCTTTCTTT
v_gene: TRBV20-1; j_gene: TRBJ1-4; d_gene: TRBD1; abundance: few; CDR3aa: CSARDLAGQDNEKLFF; CDR3nt: TGCAGTGCTAGAGATCTAGCGGGACAGGATAATGAAAAACTGTTTTTT
v_gene: TRBV4-3; j_gene: TRBJ2-5; d_gene: TRBD1; abundance: .; CDR3aa: CASSPRQGYF; CDR3nt: TGCGCCAGCAGCCCAAGACAGGGTTACTTC
v_gene: TRBV29-1; j_gene: TRBJ1-4; d_gene: TRBD1; abundance: .; CDR3aa: CSTGTAIEKLFF; CDR3nt: TGCAGCACCGGGACAGCGATAGAAAAACTGTTTTTT
v_gene: TRBV7-2; j_gene: TRBJ1-4; d_gene: .; abundance: .; CDR3aa: CAWVGPDEKLFF; CDR3nt: TGTGCCTGGGTAGGGCCGGACGAAAAACTGTTTTTT
v_gene: TRBV14; j_gene: TRBJ2-7; d_gene: .; abundance: few; CDR3aa: CASSLEDSSSYEQYF; CDR3nt: TGTGCCAGCAGTTTAGAGGACAGCAGCTCCTACGAGCAGTACTTC
v_gene: TRBV2; j_gene: TRBJ2-5; d_gene: .; abundance: many; CDR3aa: CASIRTEQETQYF; CDR3nt: TGTGCCAGCATTCGGACAGAGCAAGAGACCCAGTACTTC
v_gene: TRBV9; j_gene: TRBJ1-1; d_gene: .; abundance: few; CDR3aa: CASSVAGISEAFF; CDR3nt: TGTGCCAGCAGCGTAGCAGGGATATCTGAAGCTTTCTTT
v_gene: TRBV28; j_gene: TRBJ1-5; d_gene: .; abundance: .; CDR3aa: CATKRVQVRYNQPQHF; CDR3nt: TGTGCCACCAAGAGGGTCCAAGTCCGGTACAATCAGCCCCAGCATTTT
v_gene: TRBV13; j_gene: TRBJ2-5; d_gene: .; abundance: few; CDR3aa: CTSSWTAETQYF; CDR3nt: TGTACCAGCAGCTGGACAGCAGAGACCCAGTACTTC
v_gene: TRBV10-3; j_gene: TRBJ1-2; d_gene: .; abundance: .; CDR3aa: CASSYRLYYGYTF; CDR3nt: TGTGCCAGCAGTTACCGTCTTTACTATGGCTACACCTTC
v_gene: TRBV10-3; j_gene: TRBJ2-3; d_gene: .; abundance: .; CDR3aa: CAIKSATGRGATDTQYF; CDR3nt: TGTGCCATCAAGTCCGCTACAGGGAGGGGGGCCACAGATACGCAGTATTTT
v_gene: TRBV7-6; j_gene: TRBJ1-2; d_gene: TRBD1; abundance: .; CDR3aa: CASSSTPGQGATNYGYTF; CDR3nt: TGTGCCAGCAGCTCAACACCGGGACAGGGGGCTACAAACTATGGCTACACCTTC